This entry concerns a single TCR beta chain. Its specificity is unknown. Investigators profiled TCR beta VDJ and CDR3 from genomic DNA template. TCRdb re-called the reads through MiXCR, storing one row per CDR3 protein. The data show under 200,000 distinct CDR3 sequences, about 45% seen once. This specimen comes from a study of CD8+CD57+ T cells in acquired aplastic anemia. Study-level background: Sorted CD4+ and CD8+ cells yielded roughly 3.2 ug of DNA on average. General study points: Patients and controls turned out to have 25 to 35 CD8+ CDR3 sequences in common.

The patients chosen for sequencing had shown expansion of CD8+CD57+ cells (detected by flow cytometry). Severe acquired aplastic anemia was diagnosed in all patients. The sample was sorted CD4+, CD8+, or CD8+CD57+ T cells (not recorded which) from PBMCs. This TCR was recovered from a human donor with aplastic anemia.

The CDR3 DNA reads as TGTGCCAGTAGTGTTCCCGGGGTGTCGGAGACCCAGTACTTC. Protein sequence: CASSVPGVSETQYF. This rearrangement joins TRBV7-2 to TRBJ2-5, with a tentative D call TRBD2 (5 bases). The CDR3 covers 14 residues. The germline CDR1 and CDR2 sequences are SGHTA and FQGNSA. V dropped 9 bases and J dropped 5 bases, with 19 bases sitting between them.